Listed below are T cell receptor beta chains from one sample, sequenced in a study of blood T cell repertoires in COVID-19. Measured with immunoSEQ multiplex PCR; TCRdb has only the in-frame clones, and not every one. The sample shows 150,000 to 200,000 clones, almost 80% of them seen only once. Sequencing used peripheral blood. These receptors all come from a man aged 55 to 70 with active or convalescent COVID-19. Each CDR3 is given with its conserved first and last residue. A D gene is named only where the DNA matches it firmly. Size values are once, few and many counts, or a class for expanded clones, and some rows have none.

V gene: TRBV19
D gene: TRBD1
CDR3 length: 17
J gene: TRBJ2-6
clone size: -
CDR3 protein: CASSIRGRGQGANVLTF
CDR3 DNA: TGTGCCAGTAGTATCAGGGGGCGAGGTCAGGGGGCCAACGTCCTGACTTTC

V gene: TRBV28
D gene: TRBD2
CDR3 length: 14
J gene: TRBJ2-1
clone size: -
CDR3 protein: CASQTSGSLDEQFF
CDR3 DNA: TGTGCCAGCCAAACTAGCGGGAGTTTGGATGAGCAGTTCTTC

V gene: TRBV28
D gene: TRBD1
CDR3 length: 13
J gene: TRBJ1-1
clone size: few
CDR3 protein: CASSGDRGTEAFF
CDR3 DNA: TGTGCCAGCAGTGGAGACAGGGGCACTGAAGCTTTCTTT

V gene: TRBV28
D gene: TRBD2
CDR3 length: 16
J gene: TRBJ2-7
clone size: once
CDR3 protein: CASSLTPGGLNDEQYF
CDR3 DNA: TGTGCCAGCAGTTTAACGCCGGGGGGGTTAAATGACGAGCAGTACTTC

V gene: TRBV7-8
D gene: TRBD1
CDR3 length: 15
J gene: TRBJ2-5
clone size: many
CDR3 protein: CASSLSTGWEETQYF
CDR3 DNA: TGTGCCAGCAGCCTATCGACAGGGTGGGAAGAGACCCAGTACTTC

V gene: TRBV3-1/TRBV3-2
D gene: TRBD2
CDR3 length: 19
J gene: TRBJ2-1
clone size: -
CDR3 protein: CASRGTAAKRGRIENEQFF
CDR3 DNA: TGTGCCAGCCGGGGGACGGCTGCGAAGCGGGGCCGAATAGAGAATGAGCAGTTCTTC

V gene: TRBV15
D gene: TRBD2
CDR3 length: 16
J gene: TRBJ2-1
clone size: -
CDR3 protein: CATSRDLGLAGGEQFF
CDR3 DNA: TGTGCCACCAGCAGAGATTTGGGTCTAGCGGGAGGTGAGCAGTTCTTC

V gene: TRBV4-3
D gene: TRBD2
CDR3 length: 19
J gene: TRBJ2-2
clone size: -
CDR3 protein: CASSLRLAGIGGEPGELFF
CDR3 DNA: TGCGCCAGCAGCCTTAGACTAGCGGGGATCGGTGGGGAACCCGGGGAGCTGTTTTTT

V gene: TRBV7-2
D gene: -
CDR3 length: 14
J gene: TRBJ2-7
clone size: few
CDR3 protein: CASSLAALGGEQYF
CDR3 DNA: TGTGCCAGCAGCTTAGCGGCTCTCGGGGGCGAGCAGTACTTC

V gene: TRBV19
D gene: -
CDR3 length: 14
J gene: TRBJ2-1
clone size: -
CDR3 protein: CASSRRDFLDEQFF
CDR3 DNA: TGTGCCAGTAGTAGACGGGACTTTCTCGATGAGCAGTTCTTC